This entry lists 19 T cell receptor beta chains sequenced from one sample in a study of breast tumors, draining lymph nodes, adjacent tissues. TCRdb recomputed calls from the multiplex PCR reads with MiXCR, one row per CDR3 protein. In the table there are 140,000 to 150,000 distinct CDR3 sequences, 32% of which are singletons. Breast cancer patients provided tissue from their axillary draining lymph nodes. Sequencing input: axillary lymph node tissue. The source is a female donor with breast cancer. Some clones in this sample may be carry-over from other donors' samples.

This clonotype was recorded many times. Possible read error: a much larger clone is one base away. The gene calls are TRBV20-1 and TRBJ2-6; maybe TRBD1 (6 bases). The CDR3 runs 14 residues. Germline lookup yields CDR1 DFQATT and CDR2 SNEGSKA (reference sequence). The CDR3 region is CSARTDSGATVLTF. DNA for the CDR3: TGCAGTGCCAGGACAGACTCTGGGGCCACCGTCCTGACTTTC.

This clonotype was counted at least ten times. This chain uses TRBV5-1 with TRBJ2-3, with D unresolved. The CDR3 runs 17 residues. V lost 0 bases to trimming and J lost 6 bases, with 20 bases between them. Germline V gene sequence: CDR1 SGHRS, CDR2 YFSETQ. CDR3 coding DNA: TGCGCCAGCAGCTTGGGTAGTAGCACCGGACCAAGGGATACGCAGTATTTT. This sequence encodes CASSLGSSTGPRDTQYF.

Regarding this clonotype: Given a much more abundant clone one base away, this may be a read error. The conserved phenylalanine or tryptophan normally closing the CDR3 is absent here, so this likely arose from a read error. The J gene is TRBJ2-7, the V gene TRBV3-1; 9 positions match TRBD1. Unmatched junction bases numbered 7, after V lost 0 bases and J lost 4 bases. Germline loops: CDR1 LGHDT, CDR2 YNNKEL (reference sequence). CDR3 length: 16 residues. The CDR3: CASSQESGTGSYEQYC. The CDR3 nucleotides are TGTGCCAGCAGCCAAGAATCCGGGACAGGGAGTTACGAGCAGTACTGC.

A few counts support this clonotype. The V gene is TRBV12-5, the J gene TRBJ1-1; D unresolved. The CDR3 spans 16 residues. Germline CDR1 and CDR2: LGHNT and FRNRAP. The V and J ends lost 7 bases and 0 bases respectively, with 18 bases between them. In nucleotides, the CDR3 is TGTGCTAGTGTCACCGGGGATGGCAGTTTGAACACTGAAGCTTTCTTT. This encodes CASVTGDGSLNTEAFF.

This clonotype was seen many times. V and J are TRBV5-1 and TRBJ2-3, with D possibly being TRBD2 (6 bases). CDR1 is SGHRS and CDR2 is YFSETQ in the germline V gene. The CDR3 has 17 amino acids. V lost 4 bases and J lost 1, with 19 bases in between. The CDR3: CASSVDGTSHGTDTQYF. The CDR3 bases are TGCGCCAGCAGCGTTGATGGGACTTCCCATGGCACAGATACGCAGTATTTT.

Notes on this clonotype: This may be a read error: a much more frequent sequence differs by one nucleotide. Since the CDR3 does not end with the conserved phenylalanine or tryptophan, this likely comes from a read error. The chain combines TRBV19 with TRBJ2-1, with a possible D match to TRBD1 (6 bases). The V end lost 1 base, the J end lost 9 bases, and 19 bases lay between the germline ends. This CDR3 is 16 amino acids long. Germline values: CDR1 LNHDA, CDR2 SQIVND (reference sequence). The CDR3 coding sequence is TGTGCCAGTAGTATAGCAGGGCAGGGGATCATTGGTGAGCAGTTCTCC. Residues: CASSIAGQGIIGEQFS.

Of note for this clonotype: Mismatch with germline at one junction end may stem from a read error. V is TRBV11-2 and J is TRBJ2-1, with 10 positions matching TRBD2. The germline V gene encodes CDR1 SGHAT and CDR2 FQNNGV. The CDR3 spans 14 residues. The CDR3 DNA follows: TGTGCCAGCAGCTTAACTAGCGGGGCTAATGGGCAGTTCTTC. Its translation is CASSLTSGANGQFF.

This clonotype was picked up many times. The CDR3 region is CASRKMGAGGNQPQHF. CDR3 coding DNA: TGTGCCAGCAGAAAAATGGGGGCAGGAGGTAATCAGCCCCAGCATTTT. V and J are TRBV6-6 and TRBJ1-5; weak D call: TRBD1 (6 bases). Germline V CDR1 and CDR2: MNHNY, SVGAGI (reference sequence). The V and J ends lost 6 bases and 4 bases respectively, with 19 bases between them. CDR3 length equals 16 residues.

This clonotype was recorded many times. The CDR3 region is CAWSVGLAGRTDTQYF. The CDR3 coding sequence is TGTGCCTGGAGTGTAGGTCTAGCGGGGCGCACAGATACGCAGTATTTT. This chain links TRBV30 with TRBJ2-3; 9 bases fit TRBD2. Germline loops: CDR1 GTSNPN, CDR2 SVGIG (reference sequence). V gave up 0 bases and J gave up 1 base; unmatched junction bases: 5. The length of the CDR3 is 16 residues.

The table lists this clonotype with a few counts. The chain combines TRBV5-8 with TRBJ2-5, with D perhaps matching TRBD1 or TRBD2 (6 bases each). The CDR3 contains 15 residues. The germline V gene has CDR1 SGHTS and CDR2 YDEGEE. With 0 bases removed from V and 7 bases from J, the gap between germline ends came to 16 bases. The CDR3 coding sequence is TGTGCCAGCAGCTTGGGGTTGCCGGGGGCTGTGACCCAGTACTTC. This gives the protein CASSLGLPGAVTQYF.

In its sample, this clonotype was seen many times. The CDR3: CASSQVRQNSYNEQFF. The CDR3 DNA sequence: TGTGCCAGCAGCCAAGTCCGCCAGAACTCCTACAATGAGCAGTTCTTC. The chain uses TRBV4-2 and TRBJ2-1; no clear D gene. V was shortened by 1 base and J by 0 bases, with 10 bases between the two germline ends. The CDR3 totals 16 residues. Germline CDR1 reads LGHNA; CDR2 reads YNFKEQ.

This clonotype was counted at least ten times. The rearrangement links TRBV3-1 to TRBJ1-4, with D possibly being TRBD1 (5 bases). The CDR3 sequence is 15 residues long. Trimming took 3 bases from V and 2 from J, leaving 10 bases between them. Germline V gene sequence: CDR1 LGHDT, CDR2 YNNKEL (reference sequence). CDR3 region: CASSQGQVTNEKLFF. The CDR3 bases are TGTGCCAGCAGCCAGGGGCAGGTTACTAATGAAAAACTGTTTTTT.

The sample holds many counts of this clonotype. The rearrangement uses TRBV5-6 and TRBJ1-2; TRBD1 aligns across 8 bases. After removal of 3 bases from V and 0 bases from J, the junction contained 7 bases not matched to a gene. This CDR3 contains 16 residues. Germline CDR1 and CDR2: SGHDT and YYEEEE. The DNA of the CDR3 is TGTGCCAGCAGCTCCTACGGACAGGGAACTAACTATGGCTACACCTTC. Its protein product is CASSSYGQGTNYGYTF. Based on the CDR3 plus reference TRBV5-6 and TRBJ1-2, the full variable domain is DAGVTQSPTHLIKTRGQQVTLRCSPKSGHDTVSWYQQALGQGPQFIFQYYEEEERQRGNFPDRFSGHQFPNYSSELNVNALLLGDSALYLCASSSYGQGTNYGYTFGSGTRLTVV.

A few counts support this clonotype. A much larger clone lies a single base off, so this may be a read error. This chain links TRBV9 with TRBJ2-1, with D unclear. The CDR3 loop spans 15 amino acids. CDR1 is SGDLS, CDR2 YYNGEE, per germline. The CDR3 sequence: CASSATPRYDNEPFF. CDR3 nucleotides: TGTGCCAGCAGCGCTACCCCCAGGTATGACAATGAGCCGTTCTTC. Drawing the rest from reference TRBV9 and TRBJ2-1, the complete variable domain is DSGVTQTPKHLITATGQRVTLRCSPRSGDLSVYWYQQSLDQGLQFLIQYYNGEERAKGNILERFSAQQFPDLHSELNLSSLELGDSALYFCASSATPRYDNEPFFGPGTRLTVL.

The rearrangement joins TRBV10-2 to TRBJ1-2; the D is unclear. This CDR3 has 13 residues. Trimming removed 1 base at V and 7 bases at J, with 10 bases between. Looked up from germline, CDR1 is WSHSY and CDR2 is SAAADI. The CDR3 loop reads CASSELARFGYTF. The CDR3 DNA follows: TGCGCCAGCAGTGAGTTAGCCCGTTTTGGCTACACCTTC.

The chain is built from TRBV7-2 and TRBJ1-5; 7 bases are a match to TRBD1. V gave up 6 bases and J gave up 3 bases; unmatched junction bases: 8. The CDR3 contains 15 residues. Per the germline V gene, CDR1 is SGHTA and CDR2 is FQGNSA. CDR3 protein: CASRSDRANNQPQHF. The CDR3 nucleotides read TGTGCCAGCAGATCAGACAGGGCCAACAATCAGCCCCAGCATTTT.

Turning to this clonotype: One junction end disagrees with the germline gene, perhaps due to a read error. The chain combines TRBV4-3 with TRBJ2-5; no firm D call. Per germline, CDR1 LGHNA and CDR2 YSLEER. The CDR3 runs to 14 residues. CDR3 sequence (DNA): TGCGCCAGCGGCCAAGATAGGACCCAGGAGACCCAGTACTTC. The encoded protein is CASGQDRTQETQYF.

The chain couples TRBV2 to TRBJ2-1; 12 bases align to TRBD1. This CDR3 comprises 14 residues. The germline CDR1 and CDR2 sequences are SNHLY and FYNNEI. V shed 6 bases and J 7 bases; nucleotides not matched to a gene: 4. The CDR3 DNA follows: TGTGCCAGCAGGGGACAGGGGGCAAGGAATGAGCAGTTCTTC. Its translation is CASRGQGARNEQFF.

Notes on this clonotype: A much larger clone differs by one base, so this may be a read error. This chain joins TRBV6-1 and TRBJ2-3; D is unresolved. Germline V gives CDR1 MNHNS, CDR2 SASEGT. V gave up 5 bases and J gave up 6 bases, with 15 bases separating them. The CDR3 is 14 residues long. Here the CDR3 DNA reads TGTGCCAGCAGTCAAAGTTCAAATAGGGATACGCAGTATTTT. It translates to CASSQSSNRDTQYF.